This is a list of T cell receptor beta chains from one sample in a study of blood T cell repertoires in COVID-19. TCRdb's table, derived via immunoSEQ multiplex PCR, lists solely in-frame clones and lacks some. The sample consists of about 160,000 clones, over 70% of them appearing once. Material for sequencing was PBMCs or T cells enriched from blood (not recorded which). The receptors here all came from a woman between 55 and 75 years old who had recovered from COVID-19. CDR3s include the opening cysteine and the closing phenylalanine or tryptophan. D genes are given only for firm matches. Only some rows state a clone size, as once, few, many or a class for expanded clones.

J gene | D gene | clone size | V gene | CDR3 length | CDR3 DNA | CDR3 protein
TRBJ2-1 | TRBD2 | . | TRBV3-1/TRBV3-2 | 17 | TGTGCCAGCAGCCAAGTCCGGAGTAGCGGGGGGCGGGATGAGCAGTTCTTC | CASSQVRSSGGRDEQFF
TRBJ2-7 | . | . | TRBV6-5 | 14 | TGTGCCAGCAGTTACTCGGTGGGCTCGAGCGAGCAGTACTTC | CASSYSVGSSEQYF
TRBJ2-3 | TRBD2 | . | TRBV5-1 | 15 | TGCGCCAGCAGCTTCACGGGGGGTTACACAGATACGCAGTATTTT | CASSFTGGYTDTQYF
TRBJ1-5 | TRBD1 | few | TRBV19 | 16 | TGTGCCAGTAGTATAGGGGCAGGGGGCGTGGGGCAGCCCCAGCATTTT | CASSIGAGGVGQPQHF
TRBJ2-5 | . | once | TRBV5-6 | 12 | TGTGCCAGGGGAACAGGCTTACGGACCCAGTACTTC | CARGTGLRTQYF
TRBJ1-5 | TRBD1 | . | TRBV10-3 | 16 | TGTGCCACTGGGGACAGGGAAGCCTATAGCAATCAGCCCCAGCATTTT | CATGDREAYSNQPQHF
TRBJ2-4 | TRBD2 | . | TRBV7-8 | 18 | TGTGCCAGCAGCCAACTTATAGCGGGGGGGCCCGACAAAAACATTCAGTACTTC | CASSQLIAGGPDKNIQYF
TRBJ1-4 | TRBD1 | . | TRBV9 | 15 | TGTGCCAGCAGCGCGACTCAGGGGGCCTATGAAAAACTGTTTTTT | CASSATQGAYEKLFF
TRBJ1-2 | TRBD1 | . | TRBV29-1 | 13 | TGCAGCGTCGGGCCGGACAGGCGTTATGGCTACACCTTC | CSVGPDRRYGYTF
TRBJ1-4 | . | . | TRBV5-8 | 15 | TGTGCCAGCCCCGTTGGAGGATCCTATAATGAAAAACTGTTTTTT | CASPVGGSYNEKLFF
TRBJ1-6 | TRBD1 | . | TRBV2 | 16 | TGTGCCAGCAATGGGGACAGGAGCTCCTATAATTCACCCCTCCACTTT | CASNGDRSSYNSPLHF
TRBJ2-3 | TRBD2 | . | TRBV9 | 16 | TGTGCCAGCAGCGTAGACGGTCGGGGGGGCACAGATACGCAGTATTTT | CASSVDGRGGTDTQYF
TRBJ1-1 | . | . | TRBV7-2 | 13 | TGTGCCAGCAGCCAGGGAGGGGACACTGAAGCTTTCTTT | CASSQGGDTEAFF
TRBJ1-5 | . | . | TRBV6-5 | 14 | TGTGCCAGCAGTTACGGAGGGGCCGGGCAGCCCCAGCATTTT | CASSYGGAGQPQHF
TRBJ2-3 | . | . | TRBV10-3 | 15 | TGTGCCATCAGTGAGGGGGCGCTTGTTACAGATACGCAGTATTTT | CAISEGALVTDTQYF
TRBJ2-3 | . | . | TRBV19 | 16 | TGTGCCAGTAGTATAGTGACAGACGATAGCACAGATACGCAGTATTTT | CASSIVTDDSTDTQYF
TRBJ1-4 | TRBD1 | few | TRBV24-1 | 15 | TGTGCCACCAGTGATTCGGGACAGGGCAATGAAAAACTGTTTTTT | CATSDSGQGNEKLFF
TRBJ2-7 | TRBD1 | . | TRBV3-1/TRBV3-2 | 15 | TGTGCCAGCAGCCCAGTGACAGGGGTAGATAGCGAGCAGTACTTC | CASSPVTGVDSEQYF
TRBJ2-2 | TRBD2 | . | TRBV3-1/TRBV3-2 | 17 | TGTGCCAGCAGCCAAGAGGCTAGCGGGACATACACCGGGGAGCTGTTTTTT | CASSQEASGTYTGELFF
TRBJ2-4 | . | . | TRBV18 | 13 | TGTGCCAGCTCACCAGCAGGGATGAACATTCAGTACTTC | CASSPAGMNIQYF
TRBJ1-2 | . | once | TRBV19 | 13 | TGTGCCAGTAGTATAGCACAGAGCTATGGCTACACCTTC | CASSIAQSYGYTF
TRBJ1-2 | TRBD1 | . | TRBV29-1 | 16 | TGCAGCGTTGGGTCCCAGGGGGCTGAAGTGATCTATGGCTACACCTTC | CSVGSQGAEVIYGYTF
TRBJ1-4 | TRBD1 | . | TRBV5-4 | 15 | TGTGCCAGCAGCCTGCCGGGACAGGGTAATGAAAAACTGTTTTTT | CASSLPGQGNEKLFF
TRBJ1-2 | . | once | TRBV11-2 | 13 | TGTGCCAGCAGCCCGGGGGACGTGAGGGGCTACACCTTC | CASSPGDVRGYTF
TRBJ1-5 | TRBD1 | . | TRBV19 | 16 | TGTGCCAGTAGTAGGGGGGACAGGGGATCGGGTCAGCCCCAGCATTTT | CASSRGDRGSGQPQHF
TRBJ2-1 | TRBD1 | . | TRBV7-6 | 15 | TGTGCCAGCAGCTTGGGGGACAGGGGGCTTGATGAGCAGTTCTTC | CASSLGDRGLDEQFF
TRBJ1-5 | . | . | TRBV14 | 16 | TGTGCCAGCAGCCAAGGTAGGGGATATAGCAATCAGCCCCAGCATTTT | CASSQGRGYSNQPQHF
TRBJ1-5 | . | . | TRBV19 | 15 | TGTGCCAGTAGTTCCGGGACAAGGGGCAATCAGCCCCAGCATTTT | CASSSGTRGNQPQHF
TRBJ1-2 | . | . | TRBV12-3/TRBV12-4 | 12 | TGTGCCAGCTCTGGGGGGGGCTGGGGCTACACCTTC | CASSGGGWGYTF
TRBJ2-1 | TRBD2 | . | TRBV5-1 | 19 | TGCGCCAGCAGCTTTAATCCTGTCTTAGCGGGGGGCTCCTACAATGAGCAGTTCTTC | CASSFNPVLAGGSYNEQFF
TRBJ2-3 | TRBD2 | . | TRBV19 | 16 | TGTGCCAGTAGTGCCCGTAGCGGGGGGGCCTTAGATACGCAGTATTTT | CASSARSGGALDTQYF
TRBJ1-2 | TRBD1 | . | TRBV6-5 | 15 | TGTGCCAGCAGGTATACCGGGACAGGCCACTATGGCTACACCTTC | CASRYTGTGHYGYTF
TRBJ1-2 | TRBD1 | once | TRBV19 | 13 | TGTGCCAGTACCCCCGGGACAGGTTCACGCTACACCTTC | CASTPGTGSRYTF
TRBJ2-7 | TRBD1 | . | TRBV6-1 | 15 | TGTGCCAGCAGTGAATTTGTGGGGGCCAGGGGGGAGCAGTACTTC | CASSEFVGARGEQYF
TRBJ1-4 | . | . | TRBV2 | 14 | TGTGCCAGCAGTGAGGGGGACTCAAATGAAAAACTGTTTTTT | CASSEGDSNEKLFF
TRBJ2-1 | TRBD2 | few | TRBV2 | 15 | TGTGCCATTACGAAAGCGGGGGTGATCTACAATGAGCAGTTCTTC | CAITKAGVIYNEQFF
TRBJ1-5 | . | . | TRBV4-1 | 16 | TGCGCCAGCAGCCAATGGGGGGGAGATAGCAATCAGCCCCAGCATTTT | CASSQWGGDSNQPQHF
TRBJ1-6 | . | . | TRBV27 | 13 | TGTGCCAGCAGTTACAGCAATAATTCACCCCTCCACTTT | CASSYSNNSPLHF
TRBJ2-5 | TRBD1 | . | TRBV2 | 15 | TGTGCCAGCAGTGCGGGGACAGTTCCTCAAGAGACCCAGTACTTC | CASSAGTVPQETQYF
TRBJ2-1 | TRBD2 | . | TRBV9 | 13 | TGTGCCAGCAGCGCCCCGACTAGCCGGGAGCAGTTCTTC | CASSAPTSREQFF
TRBJ2-7 | . | . | TRBV24-1 | 13 | TGTGCCACCAGTGGAGCAGGGACCTACGAGCAGTACTTC | CATSGAGTYEQYF